This T cell receptor beta chain is from a study of T cells in Graves' hyperthyroidism and ophthalmopathy. Broader study findings: The model's output predicted ophthalmopathy at a median of about 5.9 months prior to onset. The authors' 13 V-J model separated ophthalmopathy from stable hyperthyroidism. Also found in blood were most expanded thyroid clonotypes above 0.001.

It was RNA transcripts that yielded the amplified TCR beta CDR3 regions. TCR CDR3 underwent first-round RT-PCR with the HTBI primer set. MiXCR, run by TCRdb on the multiplex PCR reads, gives a single entry per CDR3 protein. This sample has more than 500,000 distinct CDR3 sequences, with around 42% found just once. There are many counts of this clonotype. What it binds is not known. Any patient presenting with uncontrolled infection, other autoimmune disease, pregnancy or lactation was left out. This clonotype was obtained from an adult woman with Graves' disease, either hyperthyroidism or ophthalmopathy (not recorded which). Input material: peripheral blood or thyroid tissue (not recorded which).

CDR3 coding DNA: TGTGCCAGCAGCTTCGCGGGAGCCGGGGAGCTGTTTTTT. Its translation: CASSFAGAGELFF. This chain uses TRBV9 with TRBJ2-2; 7 bases line up with TRBD2. The CDR3 has 13 amino acids. Trimming removed 4 bases from V and 6 bases from J; junction bases left unmatched: 3. Germline V gene data show CDR1 as SGDLS and CDR2 as YYNGEE.